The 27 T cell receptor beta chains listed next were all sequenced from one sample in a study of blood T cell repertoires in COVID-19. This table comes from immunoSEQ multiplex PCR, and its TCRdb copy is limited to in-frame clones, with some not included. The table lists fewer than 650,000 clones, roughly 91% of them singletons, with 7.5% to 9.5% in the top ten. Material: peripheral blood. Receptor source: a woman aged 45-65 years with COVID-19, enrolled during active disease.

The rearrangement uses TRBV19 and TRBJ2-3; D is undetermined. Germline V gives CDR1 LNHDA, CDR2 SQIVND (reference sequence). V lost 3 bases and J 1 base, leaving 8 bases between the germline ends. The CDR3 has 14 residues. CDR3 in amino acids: CASSIATRTDTQYF. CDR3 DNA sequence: TGTGCCAGTAGTATCGCGACTCGCACAGATACGCAGTATTTT.

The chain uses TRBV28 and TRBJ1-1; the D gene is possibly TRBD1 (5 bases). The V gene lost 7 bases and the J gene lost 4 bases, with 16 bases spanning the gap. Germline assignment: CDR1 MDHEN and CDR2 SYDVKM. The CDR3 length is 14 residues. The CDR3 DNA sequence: TGTGCCAGCATTGCGGGGGGGGTCCTCACTGAAGCTTTCTTT. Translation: CASIAGGVLTEAFF. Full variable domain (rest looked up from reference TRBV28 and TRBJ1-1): DVKVTQSSRYLVKRTGEKVFLECVQDMDHENMFWYRQDPGLGLRLIYFSYDVKMKEKGDIPEGYSVSREKKERFSLILESASTNQTSMYLCASIAGGVLTEAFFGQGTRLTVV.

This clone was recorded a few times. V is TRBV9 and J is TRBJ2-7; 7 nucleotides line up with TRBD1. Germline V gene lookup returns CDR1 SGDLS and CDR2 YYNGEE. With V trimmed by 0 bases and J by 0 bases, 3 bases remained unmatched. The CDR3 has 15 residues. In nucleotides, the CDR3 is TGTGCCAGCAGCGTAGGAGGGGACAGCTCCTACGAGCAGTACTTC. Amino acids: CASSVGGDSSYEQYF.

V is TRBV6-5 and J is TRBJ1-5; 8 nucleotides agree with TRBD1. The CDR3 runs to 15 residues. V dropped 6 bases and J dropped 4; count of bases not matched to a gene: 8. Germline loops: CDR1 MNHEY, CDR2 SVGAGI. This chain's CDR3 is CASRTTGAGNQPQHF. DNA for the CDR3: TGTGCCAGCAGAACGACAGGGGCGGGGAATCAGCCCCAGCATTTT.

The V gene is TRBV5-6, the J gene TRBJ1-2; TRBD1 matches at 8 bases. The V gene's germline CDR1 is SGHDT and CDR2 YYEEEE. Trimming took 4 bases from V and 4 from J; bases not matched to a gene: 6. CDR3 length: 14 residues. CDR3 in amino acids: CASSGDRTFYGYTF. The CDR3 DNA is TGTGCCAGCAGCGGGGACAGGACCTTCTATGGCTACACCTTC.

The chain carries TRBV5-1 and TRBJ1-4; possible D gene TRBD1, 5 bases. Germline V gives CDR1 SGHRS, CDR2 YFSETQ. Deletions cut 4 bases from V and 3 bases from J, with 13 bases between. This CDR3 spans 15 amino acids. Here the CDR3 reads CASSADSEPNEKLFF. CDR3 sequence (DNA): TGCGCCAGCAGCGCCGACAGCGAACCTAATGAAAAACTGTTTTTT.

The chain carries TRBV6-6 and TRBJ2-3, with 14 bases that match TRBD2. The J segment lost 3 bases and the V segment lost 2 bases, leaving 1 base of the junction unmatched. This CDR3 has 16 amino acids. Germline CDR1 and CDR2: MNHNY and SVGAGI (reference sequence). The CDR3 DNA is TGTGCCAGCAGTTACGGGACTAGCGGGGGAACAGATACGCAGTATTTT. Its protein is CASSYGTSGGTDTQYF.

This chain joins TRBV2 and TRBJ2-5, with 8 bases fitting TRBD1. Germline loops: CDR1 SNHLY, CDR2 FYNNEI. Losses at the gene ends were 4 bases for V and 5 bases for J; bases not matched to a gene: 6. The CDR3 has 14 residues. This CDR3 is CASSARTGKETQYF. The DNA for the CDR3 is TGTGCCAGCAGTGCTAGGACAGGGAAGGAGACCCAGTACTTC.

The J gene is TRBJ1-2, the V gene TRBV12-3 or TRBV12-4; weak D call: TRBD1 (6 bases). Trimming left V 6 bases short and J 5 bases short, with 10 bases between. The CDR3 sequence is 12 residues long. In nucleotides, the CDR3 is TGTGCCAGCAGCTGGGGGCAGTATGGCTACACCTTC. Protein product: CASSWGQYGYTF.

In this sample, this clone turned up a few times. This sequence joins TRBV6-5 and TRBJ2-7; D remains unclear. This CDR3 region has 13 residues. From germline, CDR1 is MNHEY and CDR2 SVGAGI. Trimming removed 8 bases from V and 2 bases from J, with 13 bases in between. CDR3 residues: CASRPTLTYEQYF. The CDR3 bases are TGTGCCAGCCGACCGACACTGACCTACGAGCAGTACTTC.

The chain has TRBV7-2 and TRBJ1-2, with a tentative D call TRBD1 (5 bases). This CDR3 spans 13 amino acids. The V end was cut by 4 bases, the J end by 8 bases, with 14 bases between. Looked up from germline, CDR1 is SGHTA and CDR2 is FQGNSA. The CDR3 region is CASSSRGRGGYTF. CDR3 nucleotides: TGTGCCAGCAGCTCACGGGGGAGAGGAGGCTACACCTTC.

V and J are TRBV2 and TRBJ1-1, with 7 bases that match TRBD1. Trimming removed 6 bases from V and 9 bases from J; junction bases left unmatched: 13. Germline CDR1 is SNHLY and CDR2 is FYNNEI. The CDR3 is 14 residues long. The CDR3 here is CASRDFGTALQAFF. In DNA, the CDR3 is TGTGCCAGCAGGGACTTCGGGACAGCTTTACAAGCTTTCTTT.

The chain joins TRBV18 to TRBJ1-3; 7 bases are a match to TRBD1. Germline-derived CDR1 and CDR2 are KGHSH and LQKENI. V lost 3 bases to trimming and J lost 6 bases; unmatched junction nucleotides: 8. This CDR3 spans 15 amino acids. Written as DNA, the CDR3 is TGTGCCAGCTCACCGTGGGACAGCGATACAAACACCATATATTTT. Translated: CASSPWDSDTNTIYF. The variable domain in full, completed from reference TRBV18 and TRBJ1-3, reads NAGVMQNPRHLVRRRGQEARLRCSPMKGHSHVYWYRQLPEEGLKFMVYLQKENIIDESGMPKERFSAEFPKEGPSILRIQQVVRGDSAAYFCASSPWDSDTNTIYFGEGSWLTVV.

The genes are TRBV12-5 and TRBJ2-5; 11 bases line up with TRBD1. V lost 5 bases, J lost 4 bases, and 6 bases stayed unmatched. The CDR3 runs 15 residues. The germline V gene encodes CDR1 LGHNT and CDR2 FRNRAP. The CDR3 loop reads CASGARDRGIETQYF. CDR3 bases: TGTGCTAGTGGTGCCCGGGACAGGGGGATAGAGACCCAGTACTTC.

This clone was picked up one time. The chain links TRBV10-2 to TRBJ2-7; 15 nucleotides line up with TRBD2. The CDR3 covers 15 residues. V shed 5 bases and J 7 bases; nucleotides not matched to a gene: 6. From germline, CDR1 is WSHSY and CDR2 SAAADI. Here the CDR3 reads CASSRGLAGGGEQYF. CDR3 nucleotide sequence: TGCGCCAGCAGTAGGGGACTAGCGGGGGGAGGGGAGCAGTACTTC.

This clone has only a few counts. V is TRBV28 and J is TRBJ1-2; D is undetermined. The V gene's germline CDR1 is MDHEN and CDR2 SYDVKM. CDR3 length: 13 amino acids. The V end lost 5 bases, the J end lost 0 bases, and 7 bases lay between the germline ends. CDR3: CASSVTTNYGYTF. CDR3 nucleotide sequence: TGTGCCAGCAGTGTGACAACTAACTATGGCTACACCTTC.

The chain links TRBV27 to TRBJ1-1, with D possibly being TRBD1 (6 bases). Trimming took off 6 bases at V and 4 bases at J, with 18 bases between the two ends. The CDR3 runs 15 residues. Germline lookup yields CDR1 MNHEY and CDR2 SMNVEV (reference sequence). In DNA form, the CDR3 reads TGTGCCAGCAGGGAACTCAGGGGTTGGGGCACTGAAGCTTTCTTT. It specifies CASRELRGWGTEAFF.

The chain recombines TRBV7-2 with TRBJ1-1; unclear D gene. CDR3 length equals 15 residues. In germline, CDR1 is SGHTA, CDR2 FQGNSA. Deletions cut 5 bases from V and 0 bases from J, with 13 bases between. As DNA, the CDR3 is TGTGCCAGCAGCCCTCGAGCGGCAATGAACACTGAAGCTTTCTTT. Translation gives CASSPRAAMNTEAFF.

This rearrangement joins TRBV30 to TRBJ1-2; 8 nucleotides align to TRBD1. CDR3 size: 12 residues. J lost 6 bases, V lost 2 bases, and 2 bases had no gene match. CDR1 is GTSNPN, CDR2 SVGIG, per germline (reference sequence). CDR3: CAWSTGGHGYTF. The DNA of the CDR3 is TGTGCCTGGAGTACAGGGGGACATGGCTACACCTTC.

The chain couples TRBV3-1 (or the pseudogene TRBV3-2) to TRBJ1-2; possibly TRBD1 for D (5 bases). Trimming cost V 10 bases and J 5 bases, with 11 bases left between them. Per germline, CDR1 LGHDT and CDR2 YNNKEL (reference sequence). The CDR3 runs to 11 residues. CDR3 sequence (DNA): TGTGCCACCAGGCGGGGGTATGGCTACACCTTC. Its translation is CATRRGYGYTF.

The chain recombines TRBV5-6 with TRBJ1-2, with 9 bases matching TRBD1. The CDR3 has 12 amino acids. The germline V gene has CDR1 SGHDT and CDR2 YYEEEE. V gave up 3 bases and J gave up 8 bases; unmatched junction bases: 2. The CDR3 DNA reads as TGTGCCAGCAGCTGGGGACAGGGAGGCTACACCTTC. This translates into CASSWGQGGYTF.

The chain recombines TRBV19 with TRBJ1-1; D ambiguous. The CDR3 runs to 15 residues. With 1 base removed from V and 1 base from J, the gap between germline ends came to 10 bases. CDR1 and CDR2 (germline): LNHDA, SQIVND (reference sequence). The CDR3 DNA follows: TGTGCCAGTAGTATAGTGAGTAGCTGGAACACTGAAGCTTTCTTT. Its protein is CASSIVSSWNTEAFF.

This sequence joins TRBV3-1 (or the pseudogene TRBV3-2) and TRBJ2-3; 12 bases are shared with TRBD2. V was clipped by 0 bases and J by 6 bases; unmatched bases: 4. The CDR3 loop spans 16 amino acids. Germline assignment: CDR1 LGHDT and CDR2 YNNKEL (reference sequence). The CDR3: CASSQDLAGGLDTQYF. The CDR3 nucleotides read TGTGCCAGCAGCCAAGATCTAGCGGGGGGGTTGGATACGCAGTATTTT.

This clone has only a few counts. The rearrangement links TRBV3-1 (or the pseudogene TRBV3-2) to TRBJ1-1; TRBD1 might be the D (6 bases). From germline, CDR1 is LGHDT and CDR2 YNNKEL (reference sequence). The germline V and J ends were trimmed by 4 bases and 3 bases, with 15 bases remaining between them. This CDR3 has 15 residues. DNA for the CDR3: TGTGCCAGCAGCCGATACGACAGGAGAGACACTGAAGCTTTCTTT. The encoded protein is CASSRYDRRDTEAFF.

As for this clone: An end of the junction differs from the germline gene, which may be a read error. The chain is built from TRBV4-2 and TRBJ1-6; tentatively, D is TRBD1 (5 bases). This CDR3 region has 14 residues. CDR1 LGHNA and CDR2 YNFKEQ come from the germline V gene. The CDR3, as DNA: TGTGCCAGCAGTCAAGACAGTCTCAATTCACCCCTCCACTTT. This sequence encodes CASSQDSLNSPLHF.

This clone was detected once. CDR3 bases: TGTGCCAGCAGCTTAGTACGACAGAATGAAAACTATGGCTACACCTTC. Protein: CASSLVRQNENYGYTF. The V gene is TRBV11-2, the J gene TRBJ1-2; a weak D match, TRBD1 (5 bases). The ends were cut back, 1 base at V and 2 bases at J, with 14 bases in the middle. CDR3 length: 16 residues. Germline assignment: CDR1 SGHAT and CDR2 FQNNGV.

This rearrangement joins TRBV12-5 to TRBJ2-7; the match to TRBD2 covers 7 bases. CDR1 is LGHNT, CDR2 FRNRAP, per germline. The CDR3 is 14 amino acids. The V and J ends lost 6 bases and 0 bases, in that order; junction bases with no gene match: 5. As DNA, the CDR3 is TGTGCTAGTGGGGGGACTAAAAGCTCCTACGAGCAGTACTTC. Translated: CASGGTKSSYEQYF.